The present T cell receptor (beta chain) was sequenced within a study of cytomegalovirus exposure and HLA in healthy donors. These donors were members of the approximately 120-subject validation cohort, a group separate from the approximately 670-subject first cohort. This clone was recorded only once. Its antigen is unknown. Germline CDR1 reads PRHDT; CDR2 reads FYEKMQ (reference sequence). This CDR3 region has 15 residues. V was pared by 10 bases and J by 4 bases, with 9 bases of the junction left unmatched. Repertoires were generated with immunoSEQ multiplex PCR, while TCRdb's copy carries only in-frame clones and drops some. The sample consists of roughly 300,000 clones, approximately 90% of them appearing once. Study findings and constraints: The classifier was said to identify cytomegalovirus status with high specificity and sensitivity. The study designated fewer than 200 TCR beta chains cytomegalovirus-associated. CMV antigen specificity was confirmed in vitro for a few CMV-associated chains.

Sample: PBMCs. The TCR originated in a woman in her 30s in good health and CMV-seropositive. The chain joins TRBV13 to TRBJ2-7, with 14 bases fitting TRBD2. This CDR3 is CATGTSGRKQYEQYF. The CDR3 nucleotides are TGTGCCACCGGGACTAGCGGGAGAAAACAGTACGAGCAGTACTTC.